Listed below are T cell receptor beta chains from one sample, sequenced in a study of blood T cells in healthy people across ages. One entry per CDR3 protein results from TCRdb running MiXCR on the 5' RACE reads. The data contain 850,000 to 1,100,000 distinct CDR3 sequences, approximately 38% of them seen just once; the ten biggest clones take up around 13%. Material: blood. These receptors originate from a man younger than 35 in good health. Both conserved end residues are trimmed from each CDR3. Each record gives: clone size, D gene, J gene, V gene, CDR3 protein. A D gene is named only where the DNA matches it firmly. Clone size, where shown, is once, few, many, or a class for clones that have expanded.

abundance: many; d_gene: NA; j_gene: TRBJ1-5; v_gene: TRBV20-1; CDR3aa: SAREGGSNQPQH
abundance: NA; d_gene: TRBD2; j_gene: TRBJ2-2; v_gene: TRBV7-2; CDR3aa: AISQVAGNTGELF
abundance: NA; d_gene: NA; j_gene: TRBJ2-3; v_gene: TRBV4-2; CDR3aa: VSSQVGRDRPFTDTQY
abundance: NA; d_gene: TRBD1; j_gene: TRBJ2-1; v_gene: TRBV5-1; CDR3aa: ASSLRQGDGNEQF
abundance: NA; d_gene: NA; j_gene: TRBJ1-1; v_gene: TRBV4-3; CDR3aa: ASSQAGRLNTEAF
abundance: few; d_gene: NA; j_gene: TRBJ1-1; v_gene: TRBV20-1; CDR3aa: SARDYSRFEAF
abundance: once; d_gene: NA; j_gene: TRBJ1-1; v_gene: TRBV20-1; CDR3aa: SATPGHLNTEAF
abundance: once; d_gene: NA; j_gene: TRBJ2-1; v_gene: TRBV20-1; CDR3aa: SVRPRGDNEQF
abundance: NA; d_gene: NA; j_gene: TRBJ1-2; v_gene: TRBV6-2/TRBV6-3; CDR3aa: ASSYSRDGRGYT
abundance: NA; d_gene: NA; j_gene: NA; v_gene: TRBV12-3/TRBV12-4; CDR3aa: ASSLKYSGRVNEQY
abundance: few; d_gene: NA; j_gene: TRBJ2-3; v_gene: TRBV6-7; CDR3aa: ASSYFLLVTDTQY
abundance: few; d_gene: NA; j_gene: TRBJ2-3; v_gene: TRBV5-1; CDR3aa: ASSLADGDTQY
abundance: NA; d_gene: NA; j_gene: TRBJ2-2; v_gene: TRBV20-1; CDR3aa: SARDFRGPNTGELF
abundance: NA; d_gene: NA; j_gene: TRBJ2-2; v_gene: TRBV27; CDR3aa: ASSFLLGGTGELF
abundance: NA; d_gene: NA; j_gene: TRBJ2-2; v_gene: TRBV3-1; CDR3aa: ASSQEVATNTGELF
abundance: NA; d_gene: NA; j_gene: TRBJ2-7; v_gene: TRBV10-3; CDR3aa: VTRANSRGFEQY
abundance: NA; d_gene: NA; j_gene: TRBJ1-1; v_gene: TRBV6-2/TRBV6-3; CDR3aa: ASSYGGARLSEAF
abundance: NA; d_gene: NA; j_gene: TRBJ2-4; v_gene: TRBV5-1; CDR3aa: ASSLGLDYTKTIQY
abundance: NA; d_gene: NA; j_gene: TRBJ1-4; v_gene: TRBV29-1; CDR3aa: SVGHLLGEKLF
abundance: NA; d_gene: NA; j_gene: TRBJ1-2; v_gene: TRBV12-3/TRBV12-4; CDR3aa: ASSLEGSTNYGYT
abundance: NA; d_gene: NA; j_gene: TRBJ1-2; v_gene: TRBV11-2; CDR3aa: ASTRSGNNYGYT
abundance: once; d_gene: TRBD1; j_gene: TRBJ2-2; v_gene: TRBV5-6; CDR3aa: ASNKDRGKTTRELF
abundance: NA; d_gene: NA; j_gene: TRBJ2-2; v_gene: TRBV3-1; CDR3aa: ASSQADDTGELF
abundance: few; d_gene: TRBD1; j_gene: TRBJ1-2; v_gene: TRBV14; CDR3aa: ASSQDLPGQGYDGYT
abundance: few; d_gene: NA; j_gene: TRBJ1-5; v_gene: TRBV6-1; CDR3aa: ASSEAVTGQPQH
abundance: few; d_gene: NA; j_gene: TRBJ1-2; v_gene: TRBV28; CDR3aa: ASTVRGVYGYT
abundance: few; d_gene: NA; j_gene: TRBJ1-1; v_gene: TRBV12-3/TRBV12-4; CDR3aa: ASSFGFRVTEAF
abundance: few; d_gene: TRBD2; j_gene: TRBJ2-1; v_gene: TRBV4-2; CDR3aa: ASSQDRGGAFNEQF
abundance: few; d_gene: TRBD1; j_gene: TRBJ1-2; v_gene: TRBV4-1; CDR3aa: ASSHSGGDYGYT
abundance: NA; d_gene: NA; j_gene: TRBJ2-6; v_gene: TRBV3-1; CDR3aa: ASSQDYSGANVLT
abundance: once; d_gene: TRBD2; j_gene: TRBJ2-2; v_gene: TRBV28; CDR3aa: ASSREGVTGELF
abundance: many; d_gene: NA; j_gene: TRBJ2-1; v_gene: TRBV7-9; CDR3aa: ASSPTSSEQF
abundance: NA; d_gene: NA; j_gene: TRBJ1-1; v_gene: TRBV10-3; CDR3aa: ASLNSTEAF
abundance: NA; d_gene: TRBD1; j_gene: TRBJ2-1; v_gene: TRBV11-2; CDR3aa: TSSPTGGPSNEQF
abundance: NA; d_gene: NA; j_gene: TRBJ2-5; v_gene: TRBV15; CDR3aa: ATSRDKAEETQY
abundance: few; d_gene: NA; j_gene: TRBJ2-7; v_gene: TRBV29-1; CDR3aa: SVVDGPGTSYEQY